This TCR beta chain was recorded in a study of CD8 T cells in Susac syndrome. RNA was extracted with the RNeasy kit, and a quantity of about 0.45 to 1 ug was reverse transcribed using random hexamers. The amplification used immunoSEQ multiplex PCR on TCR beta CDR3; it spanned 54 Vbeta and 13 Jbeta. Via MiXCR, TCRdb re-called the immunoSEQ multiplex PCR reads, giving one row per CDR3 protein. The sample contains about 210,000 distinct CDR3 sequences, more than 85% of which appear only once. The CDR3 length is 19 residues. Germline-derived CDR1 and CDR2 are KGHDR and SFDVKD. With V trimmed by 3 bases and J by 4 bases, 9 bases remained unmatched.

The chain combines TRBV24-1 with TRBJ2-3; TRBD2 agrees at 16 bases. The source of this sequence is a human donor with multiple sclerosis. The sample consisted of CD4+ T cells from PBMCs. This CDR3 is CATSDPGTSGGVLPDTQYF. The DNA for the CDR3 is TGTGCCACCAGTGATCCCGGGACTAGCGGGGGGGTGCTCCCAGATACGCAGTATTTT.